A selection of T cell receptor beta chains follows, all from one sample in a study of human CD8 memory T cell subsets. For each CDR3 protein, TCRdb gives one entry from its re-call of the 5' RACE reads, without DNA. With about 4,900 distinct CDR3 sequences in the sample, the ten largest clones hold around 21%. The sample consisted of CD8+ T cells from PBMCs. These receptors all stem from a human donor in good health. CDR3s include the opening cysteine and the closing phenylalanine or tryptophan. Clone sizes are given selectively: once, few, many, or a class where the clone is expanded.

CASSTLGEQYF | medium-sized | TRBJ2-7 | TRBV27
CASSLGGASTDTQYF | - | TRBJ2-3 | TRBV5-4
CASSIQGYEQYF | - | TRBJ2-7 | TRBV5-1
CSARGLAVQETQYF | - | TRBJ2-5 | TRBV20-1
CASSLWDRGHTGELFF | medium-sized | TRBJ2-2 | TRBV28
CASSQTGETQYF | medium-sized | TRBJ2-5 | TRBV4-2
CASSQDFGEQETQYF | - | TRBJ2-5 | TRBV4-2
CATGQSPWEQYF | - | TRBJ2-7 | TRBV12-3/TRBV12-4
CASSYSGEADTQYF | - | TRBJ2-3 | TRBV6-6
CASSPRFLLTGTGELFF | - | TRBJ2-2 | TRBV4-3
CASSPFTGQGETSTDTQYF | - | TRBJ2-3 | TRBV18
CASSQATGDQETQYF | - | TRBJ2-5 | TRBV4-2
CASSDGTGADTQYF | - | TRBJ2-3 | TRBV6-4
CASSKGRQGRYEQYF | - | TRBJ2-7 | TRBV21-1
CASSLGQGQETQYF | - | TRBJ2-5 | TRBV5-1
CASSDDDLATEAFF | - | TRBJ1-1 | TRBV6-4
CASSHSSDTGELFF | - | TRBJ2-2 | TRBV4-3
CSVTGLAGDYEQYF | - | TRBJ2-7 | TRBV29-1
CASSQEWASGADTQYF | medium-sized | TRBJ2-3 | TRBV4-3
CASSGSGSLNEQFF | - | TRBJ2-1 | TRBV6-4
CATSRDRDGAQPQHF | medium-sized | TRBJ1-5 | TRBV15
CASSQDFGDRVYGYTF | - | TRBJ1-2 | TRBV4-3
CASSPPPPAGNTEAFF | - | TRBJ1-1 | TRBV25-1
CASSQEWSATDTQYF | - | TRBJ2-3 | TRBV4-2
CASSETPRASTDTQYF | - | TRBJ2-3 | TRBV6-4
CASSTGTGGVWELFF | medium-sized | TRBJ2-2 | TRBV7-7
CASSQERESMNTEAFF | - | TRBJ1-1 | TRBV14
CSARELAGYYGYTF | medium-sized | TRBJ1-2 | TRBV20-1
CASSDSSGPGGYTF | medium-sized | TRBJ1-2 | TRBV6-4
CASTIPGTHTGELFF | medium-sized | TRBJ2-2 | TRBV6-2/TRBV6-3
CASSQTIGQPQHF | - | TRBJ1-5 | TRBV19
CASSQDWGGTNTDTQYF | - | TRBJ2-3 | TRBV3-1
CASSEVGGGNYEQYF | medium-sized | TRBJ2-7 | TRBV6-1
CAARGEGEQFF | - | TRBJ2-1 | TRBV25-1
CASSDGELSGANVLTF | - | TRBJ2-6 | TRBV6-4
CASSDGQGGGTDTQYF | - | TRBJ2-3 | TRBV6-4